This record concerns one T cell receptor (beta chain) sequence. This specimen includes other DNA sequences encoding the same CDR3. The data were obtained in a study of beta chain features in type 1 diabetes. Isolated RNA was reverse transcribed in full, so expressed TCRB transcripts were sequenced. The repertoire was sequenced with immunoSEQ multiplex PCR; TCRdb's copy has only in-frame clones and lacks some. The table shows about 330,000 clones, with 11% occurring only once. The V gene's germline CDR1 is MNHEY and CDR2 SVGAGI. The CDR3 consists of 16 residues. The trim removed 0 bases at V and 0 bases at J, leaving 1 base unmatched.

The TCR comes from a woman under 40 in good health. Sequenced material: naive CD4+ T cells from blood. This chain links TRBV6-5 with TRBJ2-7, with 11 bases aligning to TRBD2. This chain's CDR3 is CASSYSTSGSSYEQYF. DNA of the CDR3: TGTGCCAGCAGTTACTCTACTAGCGGGAGCTCCTACGAGCAGTACTTC.